This T cell receptor (beta chain) was sequenced during a study of T cells after yellow fever vaccination. TCRdb fed the 5' RACE reads into MiXCR, producing one record per CDR3 protein. The sample lists 300,000 to 400,000 distinct CDR3 sequences, approximately 5.7% occurring once. CDR1 and CDR2 (germline): MDHEN, SYDVKM. The CDR3 extends over 15 amino acids. Germline trimming cut 8 bases from V and 0 bases from J; bases unmatched to any gene: 6. The chain has TRBV28 and TRBJ2-1, with 8 bases that match TRBD2. The material was PBMCs, obtained 5 days after the yellow fever booster vaccination. The clonotype originates from a young man who received the YFV17D yellow fever vaccine. Written as DNA, the CDR3 is TGTGCCAGCCAGGGTAGCGGGGCCTCCTACAATGAGCAGTTCTTC. Amino acids: CASQGSGASYNEQFF.